This T cell receptor beta chain was profiled in a study of shared clonotypes between healthy human individuals. Study results and limitations: Shared clonotypes: roughly 5% naive CD4, around 3.5% naive CD8, less than 2.5% memory CD4, 0.4% to 0.45% memory CD8.

With regard to this clone: The antigen remains unidentified.

This CDR3 has 16 amino acids. V dropped 0 bases and J dropped 9; count of bases not matched to a gene: 9. Germline V gene lookup returns CDR1 SGHAT and CDR2 FQNNGV. Assay execution proceeded at the deep level. Here immunoSEQ multiplex PCR was the method, and the copy in TCRdb shows in-frame clones only, minus some. The sample consists of roughly 400,000 clones, around 96% of them appearing once. Material for sequencing was memory CD8+ T cells sorted from blood. Subset meaning: CD45RO+ cells pooled with CCR7-negative TemRA cells. The sequence derives from a man under 40 in good health. V and J are TRBV11-2 and TRBJ2-7, with TRBD1 matching over 12 bases. The CDR3 loop reads CASSLDRGTGGAGQYF. For the CDR3, the DNA is TGTGCCAGCAGCTTAGATCGCGGGACAGGGGGCGCCGGGCAGTACTTC. The entire variable domain, with the rest obtained from reference TRBV11-2 and TRBJ2-7, is as follows: EAGVAQSPRYKIIEKRQSVAFWCNPISGHATLYWYQQILGQGPKLLIQFQNNGVVDDSQLPKDRFSAERLKGVDSTLKIQPAKLEDSAVYLCASSLDRGTGGAGQYFGPGTRLTVT.